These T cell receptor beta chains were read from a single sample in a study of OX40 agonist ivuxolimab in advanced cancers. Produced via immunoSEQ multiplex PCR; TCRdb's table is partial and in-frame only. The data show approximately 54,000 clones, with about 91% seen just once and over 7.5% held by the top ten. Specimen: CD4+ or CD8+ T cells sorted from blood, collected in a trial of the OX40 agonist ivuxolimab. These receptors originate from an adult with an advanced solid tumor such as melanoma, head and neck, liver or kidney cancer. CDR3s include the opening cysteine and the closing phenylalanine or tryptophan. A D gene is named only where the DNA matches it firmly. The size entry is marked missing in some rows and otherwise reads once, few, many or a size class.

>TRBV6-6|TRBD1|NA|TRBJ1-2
TGTGCCAGCAGTTACGACAGGGCAGGCTATGGCTACACCTTC
CASSYDRAGYGYTF
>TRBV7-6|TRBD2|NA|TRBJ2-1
TGTGCCAGCAGCCACACCCTAGCGGGAGGAGGTGAGCAGTTCTTC
CASSHTLAGGGEQFF
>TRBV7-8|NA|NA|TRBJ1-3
TGTGCCAGCAGCTCCAGGGGCTCTGGAAACACCATATATTTT
CASSSRGSGNTIYF
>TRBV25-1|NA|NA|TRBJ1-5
TGTGCCAGCAGTCCAAATGGAGGGCAGCCCCAGCATTTT
CASSPNGGQPQHF
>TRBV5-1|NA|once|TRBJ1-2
TGCGCCAGCAGCTTGGGGGCAGTCAATGGCTACACCTTC
CASSLGAVNGYTF
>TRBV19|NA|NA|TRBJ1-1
TGTGCCAGTAGTATAGTTGCTTGGGGACTGAACACTGAAGCTTTCTTT
CASSIVAWGLNTEAFF
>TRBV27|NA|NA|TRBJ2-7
TGTGCCAGCAGTTCGACCTCGCCCGAGCAGTACTTC
CASSSTSPEQYF
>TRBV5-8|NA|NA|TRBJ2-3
TGTGCCAGCAGCCTTGAGCCGACCGAACCAGATACGCAGTATTTT
CASSLEPTEPDTQYF
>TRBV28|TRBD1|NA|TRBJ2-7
TGTGCCAGCATCGAACAGGGGACCTACGAGCAGTACTTC
CASIEQGTYEQYF
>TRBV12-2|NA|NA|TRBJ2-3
TGTGCAAGTCGCACCCCGACAGGGCATTGCACAGATACGCAGTATTTT
CASRTPTGHCTDTQYF
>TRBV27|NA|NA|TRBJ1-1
TGTGCCAGCAGTTTAGGGGAAGGCGGGGCTGAAGCTTTCTTT
CASSLGEGGAEAFF
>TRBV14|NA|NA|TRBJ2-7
TGTGCCAGCAGCCAAGGCGCAGGGCCCCCTTACGAGCAGTACTTC
CASSQGAGPPYEQYF
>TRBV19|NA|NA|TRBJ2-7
TGTGCCAGTAGTATAAGTCCAGAGAACTACGAGCAGTACTTC
CASSISPENYEQYF
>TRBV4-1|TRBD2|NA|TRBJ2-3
TGCGCCAGCAGTCCGGGACTAGCGATAGATACGCAGTATTTT
CASSPGLAIDTQYF
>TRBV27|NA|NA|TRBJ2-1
TGTGCCAGCAGTTTATCGATGGGAAGCTCCTACAATGAGCAGTTCTTC
CASSLSMGSSYNEQFF
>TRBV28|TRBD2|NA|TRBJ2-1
TGTGCCAGCAGTTCTACCTCCGGGACTAGCGGGAGGAGTAGCAATGAGCAGTTCTTC
CASSSTSGTSGRSSNEQFF
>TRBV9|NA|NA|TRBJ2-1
TGTGCCAGCAGCGTTGGGACCTCCGCGGGTTATGAGCAGTTCTTC
CASSVGTSAGYEQFF
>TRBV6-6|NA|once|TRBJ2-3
TGTGCCAGCAGTTACTCGAGGGTTAGCACAGATACGCAGTATTTT
CASSYSRVSTDTQYF
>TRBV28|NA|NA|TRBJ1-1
TGTGCCACCAGGTACACTGAAGCTTTCTTT
CATRYTEAFF
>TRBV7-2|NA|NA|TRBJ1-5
TGTGCCAGCAGCTTTCTAGGGGGAAGCAATCAGCCCCAGCATTTT
CASSFLGGSNQPQHF
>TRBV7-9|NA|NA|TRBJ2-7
TGTGCCAGCAGCTTAGGCCCGGGGGAGACCTCCTACGAGCAGTACTTC
CASSLGPGETSYEQYF
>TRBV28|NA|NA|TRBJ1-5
TGTGCCAGCAGCCCATTAGGGGGGGATCAGCCCCAGCATTTT
CASSPLGGDQPQHF
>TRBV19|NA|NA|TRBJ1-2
TGTGCCAGTAGTATCGACCCGACAGACCTCTATGGCTACACCTTC
CASSIDPTDLYGYTF
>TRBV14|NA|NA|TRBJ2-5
TGTGCCAGCAGCCAAGGGTGGGGGTCCCAAGAGACCCAGTACTTC
CASSQGWGSQETQYF
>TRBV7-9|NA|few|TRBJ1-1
TGTGCCAGCTCATTCGTTGAAGCTTTCTTT
CASSFVEAFF
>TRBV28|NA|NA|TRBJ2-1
TGTGCCAGCAGTTTGTCCAGTGGGGACAATGAGCAGTTCTTC
CASSLSSGDNEQFF
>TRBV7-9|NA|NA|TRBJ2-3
TGTGCCAGCAGCTTAGAATTCGGAACCCGAGCTTTCACAGATACGCAGTATTTT
CASSLEFGTRAFTDTQYF
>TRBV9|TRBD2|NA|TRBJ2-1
TGTGCCAGCAGCGAGGGGACTAGCGGGAGTAGGGCAGATGAGCAGTTCTTC
CASSEGTSGSRADEQFF
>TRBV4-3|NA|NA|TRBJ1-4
TGCGCCAGCAGCCAAGCATCTGCAACTAATGAAAAACTGTTTTTT
CASSQASATNEKLFF
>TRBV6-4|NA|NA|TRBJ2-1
TGTGCCAGCAGTGACTCGGAGGACAATGAGCAGTTCTTC
CASSDSEDNEQFF
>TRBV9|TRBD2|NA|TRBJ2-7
TGTGCCAGCAGCGTAGAGACTAGCGGAGGCCAGTACTTC
CASSVETSGGQYF
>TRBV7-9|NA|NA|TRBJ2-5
TGTGCCAGCAGCTCGGAGGGGGGACAGAGGGAGACCCAGTACTTC
CASSSEGGQRETQYF
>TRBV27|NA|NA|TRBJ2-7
TGTGCCAGCAGTTTGTTTACAGGCTACGAGCAGTACTTC
CASSLFTGYEQYF
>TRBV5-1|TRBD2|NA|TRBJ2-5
TGCGCCAGCAGCCCCGAGGGAGCGGGAGTAGAGACCCAGTACTTC
CASSPEGAGVETQYF
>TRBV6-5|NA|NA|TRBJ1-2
TGTGCCAGCAGTGCCGGACAGTCCTATGGCTACACCTTC
CASSAGQSYGYTF
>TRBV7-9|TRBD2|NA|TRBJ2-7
TGTGCCAGCAGCTCGTGGGGGGGAACCTACGAGCAGTACTTC
CASSSWGGTYEQYF
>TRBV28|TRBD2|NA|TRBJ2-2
TGTGCCAGCAGTTTAGGGCTAGCGGGAACCGGGGAGCTGTTTTTT
CASSLGLAGTGELFF
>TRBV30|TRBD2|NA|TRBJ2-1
TGTGCCTGGAGTGTGGCTAGCGGAAGCTCCTACAATGAGCAGTTCTTC
CAWSVASGSSYNEQFF
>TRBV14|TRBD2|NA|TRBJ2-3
TGTGCCAGCAGTCCAGCTGCGACTAGCGGGTACGGCACAGATACGCAGTATTTT
CASSPAATSGYGTDTQYF
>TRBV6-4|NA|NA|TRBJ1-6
TGTGCCAGCAGTGACTCCGGAGGCTATAATTCACCCCTCCACTTT
CASSDSGGYNSPLHF
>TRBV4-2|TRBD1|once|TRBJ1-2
TGTGCCAGCAGCCAAGACTTGTGGACAGGGGTGGGTGGCTACACCTTC
CASSQDLWTGVGGYTF
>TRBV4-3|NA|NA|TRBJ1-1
TGCGCCAGCAGCCTGGACCCTCTACCGAACACTGAAGCTTTCTTT
CASSLDPLPNTEAFF
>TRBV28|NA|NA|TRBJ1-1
TGTGCCAGCAATCTCGGGATGAACACTGAAGCTTTCTTT
CASNLGMNTEAFF
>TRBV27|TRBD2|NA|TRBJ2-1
TGTGCCAGCAGTATGAGTAGCGGGATCACCTACAATGAGCAGTTCTTC
CASSMSSGITYNEQFF
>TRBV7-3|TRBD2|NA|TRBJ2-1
TGTGCCAGCAGCCTGGAAAGCGGGGGATCGATCGATGAGCAGTTCTTC
CASSLESGGSIDEQFF
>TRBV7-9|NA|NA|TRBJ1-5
TGTGCCAGCAGCACCTCAAGGGCGGGGGAAGGACAGCCCCAGCATTTT
CASSTSRAGEGQPQHF
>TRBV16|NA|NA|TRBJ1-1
TGTGCCAGCAGCCAAACTCCGGGGACCGCAAACACTGAAGCTTTCTTT
CASSQTPGTANTEAFF
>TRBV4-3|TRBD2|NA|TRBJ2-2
TGCGCCAGCAGCCCGTACCTGGCGGGAGGGCCCGACGGGGAGCTGTTTTTT
CASSPYLAGGPDGELFF
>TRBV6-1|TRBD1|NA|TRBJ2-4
TGTGCCAGCAGGCCCGGGACAGGGGGCAATATTCAGTACTTC
CASRPGTGGNIQYF
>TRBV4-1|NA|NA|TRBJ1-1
TGCGCCAGCCGACTCAGGTCGGGGGACACTGAAGCTTTCTTT
CASRLRSGDTEAFF